The present T cell receptor beta chain was sequenced within a study of identical twins. The cDNA had a unique molecular identifier and a template-switch universal primer site. A single record per CDR3 protein comes from TCRdb applying MiXCR to the 5' RACE reads. The table includes over 550,000 distinct CDR3 sequences, roughly 7.1% detected once. This clonotype was picked up many times. Antigen specificity is unknown. In germline, CDR1 is SQVTM, CDR2 ANQGSEA. The CDR3 spans 13 residues. V lost 4 bases and J 5 bases, leaving 12 bases between the germline ends. Study-wide results and limits: Invariant T cells like MAIT and iNKT could partly confound the zero-insertion analyses. Recombination models fit unrelated individuals' TCR alpha sharing but underestimated twins'. Findings came from cross-sectional statistics, without long-term follow-up of donors.

This sample was also put to use in a study of yellow fever vaccine responses in identical twins.

The rearrangement joins TRBV29-1 to TRBJ2-1, with D tentatively TRBD2 (6 bases). What was sequenced was PBMCs. The TCR comes from a woman between 18 and 29 years old in good health. DNA of the CDR3: TGCAGCGTTGTGGGAGGACGGGACAATGAGCAGTTCTTC. This sequence encodes CSVVGGRDNEQFF.